The clone carrying this T cell receptor beta chain has only one observation. The data were taken from a study of blood T cell repertoires in COVID-19. The CDR3 extends over 11 amino acids. Trimming took 5 bases from V and 5 from J, leaving 9 bases between them. The germline V gene has CDR1 GTSNPN and CDR2 SVGIG (reference sequence). Clones were read by immunoSEQ multiplex PCR, and TCRdb kept only the in-frame ones, dropping some. Counted here are approximately 59,000 clones, about 81% occurring once; the ten biggest clones make up about a sixth. The sequencing input was peripheral blood. This sequence was found in an elderly man with acute or convalescent COVID-19. The gene calls are TRBV30 and TRBJ2-5; D may be TRBD2 (5 bases). In DNA, the CDR3 is TGTGCCTGGCAATCGGGGGAGACCCAGTACTTC. It specifies CAWQSGETQYF.